This T cell receptor (beta chain) emerged from a study of blood T cell repertoires in COVID-19. The overall study: Samples taken during acute and convalescent COVID-19 were collected in the United States, Italy and Spain. Sources were T cells, B-cell-depleted T cells, or PBMCs; the material itself was cDNA or gDNA.

In the original analysis: Estimation of nucleated cell counts relied on the amplification of reference gene primers. Here immunoSEQ multiplex PCR was the method, and the copy in TCRdb shows in-frame clones only, minus some. V and J calls and clone size are as listed in that table; D and trimming were resolved from the DNA. The data show under 95,000 clones, 83% seen once. The CDR3 extends over 15 amino acids. V was pared by 2 bases and J by 2 bases, with 4 bases of the junction left unmatched. Germline CDR1 reads SGHRS; CDR2 reads YFSETQ. J is TRBJ2-4 and V is TRBV5-1; TRBD2 aligns across 7 bases. The sequence derives from an elderly woman with acute or convalescent COVID-19. What was sequenced was peripheral blood. The CDR3 nucleotides read TGCGCCAGCAGCTTCGGGGGGTCGACCAAAAACATTCAGTACTTC. This sequence encodes CASSFGGSTKNIQYF.